This TCR beta chain emerged from a study of blood T cell repertoires in COVID-19. Measured with immunoSEQ multiplex PCR; TCRdb has only the in-frame clones, and not every one. The data contain 150,000 to 200,000 clones, about 86% of them seen just once; the ten biggest clones take up more than 6.5%. The CDR3 contains 14 residues. Germline V lookup: CDR1 KGHDR, CDR2 SFDVKD. The germline V and J ends were trimmed by 9 bases and 9 bases, with 20 bases remaining between them. Sequencing used peripheral blood. The rearrangement links TRBV24-1 to TRBJ2-1, with D possibly being TRBD2 (5 bases). This TCR derives from a woman aged 80 or over in a cohort sampled during active or convalescent COVID-19. CDR3 bases: TGTGCCACCGGACCACTCGGTGGAGAGGGTGAGCAGTTCTTC. Protein product: CATGPLGGEGEQFF.